The rows below give T cell receptor beta chains drawn from one sample of a study of T cells expressing NK-cell markers. TCRdb re-called the 5' RACE reads; every CDR3 protein appears as one record, without DNA. This sample's table reports around 100,000 distinct CDR3 sequences. Sequencing was done on a sample of blood T cells: a sorted CD56 or NKG2C T cell subset, CD4+ or CD8+ T cells, or bulk PBMC T cells (not recorded which). These receptors all stem from a woman between 18 and 75 years old in good health. Each CDR3 is given with its conserved first and last residue.

TRBJ2-3,TRBV6-1,CASSLRGPTDTQYF
TRBJ2-1,TRBV20-1,CSAPRGEANEQFF
TRBJ2-1,TRBV12-3/TRBV12-4,CASSFAGAGNNEQFF
TRBJ2-1,TRBV28,CASSLGPRLEPYNEQFF
TRBJ2-1,TRBV19,CASSIDSGNEQFF
TRBJ1-1,TRBV12-3/TRBV12-4,CASRQGGTEAFF
TRBJ1-2,TRBV7-9,CASSLSTGNGYTF
TRBJ1-1,TRBV9,CASSVAPPGTGNDAEAFF
TRBJ2-3,TRBV11-2,CASSDATSGKDTQYF
TRBJ2-7,TRBV5-6,CASSAPLAGGEEGYEQYF
TRBJ1-1,TRBV28,CASSLDYGGEAFF
TRBJ2-3,TRBV11-3,CASSPRTSDTQYF
TRBJ2-1,TRBV4-2,CASSQDGGQGYNEQFF
TRBJ1-1,TRBV27,CASSFSIGLNTEAFF
TRBJ2-7,TRBV6-2/TRBV6-3,CASSYGPTHEQYF
TRBJ2-2,TRBV6-5,CASSYDAGSGELFF
TRBJ2-5,TRBV15,CATSRDRTSGETQYF
TRBJ2-1,TRBV5-1,CASSDLGTGVDNEQFF
TRBJ2-2,TRBV25-1,CASTDRGVENTGELFF
TRBJ2-6,TRBV13,CASSPSGGSGANVLTF
TRBJ2-5,TRBV4-3,CASSQRVNKRTQYF
TRBJ2-2,TRBV27,CASRGGTGAGELFF
TRBJ2-2,TRBV29-1,CSGTEGGGANTGELFF
TRBJ1-1,TRBV29-1,CSVEDNAEAFF
TRBJ2-1,TRBV27,CASSSAGPNEQFF
TRBJ2-7,TRBV27,CASSSGTSGGSYEQYF